This T cell receptor beta chain was recorded in a study of blood T cell repertoires in COVID-19. Background on the study: COVID-19 samples, acute and convalescent, were from the United States, Italy and Spain.

Germline loops: CDR1 LNHNV, CDR2 YYDKDF (reference sequence). The CDR3 length is 19 residues. V gave up 1 base and J gave up 0 bases, with 18 bases separating them. As processed by the authors: Amplified reference gene primers provided the basis for estimating nucleated cell counts. The data were produced by immunoSEQ multiplex PCR, yet TCRdb's version contains in-frame clones alone and is incomplete. V and J calls and clone size follow that table, whereas D and trimming were derived from the DNA. The data contain about 250,000 clones, around 85% of them singletons. The chain is built from TRBV15 and TRBJ1-4; D call uncertain. This clonotype was sampled from a woman between 45 and 60 years old with acute COVID-19. Sequenced sample: PBMCs or T cells enriched from blood (not recorded which). This chain's CDR3 is CATSRGPYRDPATNEKLFF. The CDR3 DNA reads TGTGCCACCAGCAGAGGCCCTTACCGGGATCCTGCAACTAATGAAAAACTGTTTTTT.